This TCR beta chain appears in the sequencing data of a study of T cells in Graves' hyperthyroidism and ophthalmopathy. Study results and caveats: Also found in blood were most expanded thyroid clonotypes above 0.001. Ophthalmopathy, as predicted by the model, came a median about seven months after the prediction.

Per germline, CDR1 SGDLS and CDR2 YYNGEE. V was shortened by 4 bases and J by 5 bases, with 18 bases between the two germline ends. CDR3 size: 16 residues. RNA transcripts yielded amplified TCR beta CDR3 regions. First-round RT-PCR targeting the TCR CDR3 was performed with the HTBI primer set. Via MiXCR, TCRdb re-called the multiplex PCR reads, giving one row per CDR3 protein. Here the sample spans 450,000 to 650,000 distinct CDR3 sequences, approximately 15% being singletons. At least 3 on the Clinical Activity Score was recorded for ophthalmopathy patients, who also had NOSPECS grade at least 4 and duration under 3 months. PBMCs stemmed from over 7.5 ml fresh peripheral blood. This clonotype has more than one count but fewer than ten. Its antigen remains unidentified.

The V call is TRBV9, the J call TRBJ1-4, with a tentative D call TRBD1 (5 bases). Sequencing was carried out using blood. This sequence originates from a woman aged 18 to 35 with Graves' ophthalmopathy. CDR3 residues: CASSPYTTGSNEKLFF. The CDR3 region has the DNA TGTGCCAGCAGCCCCTATACTACAGGTTCGAATGAAAAACTGTTTTTT. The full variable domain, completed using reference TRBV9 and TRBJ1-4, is DSGVTQTPKHLITATGQRVTLRCSPRSGDLSVYWYQQSLDQGLQFLIQYYNGEERAKGNILERFSAQQFPDLHSELNLSSLELGDSALYFCASSPYTTGSNEKLFFGSGTQLSVL.